Each of the 26 T cell receptor beta chains below was sequenced from the same sample in a study of CD8 T cells in Susac syndrome. An input of about 0.5 to 1 ug of RNA was subjected to reverse transcription using random hexamers. TCRdb independently ran MiXCR on the immunoSEQ multiplex PCR reads; one entry per CDR3 protein. Here the sample spans around 230,000 distinct CDR3 sequences, about 95% being singletons. Sequencing input: CD4+ T cells from PBMCs. Receptors originate from a human donor with multiple sclerosis.

This chain uses TRBV20-1 with TRBJ2-3; D gene ambiguous. Trimming took 6 bases from V and 4 from J, leaving 8 bases between them. The CDR3 is made up of 11 amino acids. Germline CDR1 DFQATT, CDR2 SNEGSKA (reference sequence). The CDR3 region has the DNA TGCAGTGCCTTTAGGGCAGATACGCAGTATTTT. Residues: CSAFRADTQYF.

A word on this clonotype: One end of the junction varies from germline; a read error may be responsible. This rearrangement joins TRBV6-1 to TRBJ2-7; TRBD1 might be the D (6 bases). CDR1 and CDR2 from the germline V gene are MNHNS and SASEGT. The CDR3 loop spans 15 amino acids. The CDR3 region has the DNA TGTGCCAGCAGCGAAGCAGGGGCGTCCTCCTACGAGCAGTACTTC. Translated: CASSEAGASSYEQYF.

V gene TRBV9 combines with J gene TRBJ2-7; TRBD1 aligns across 7 bases. Per the germline V gene, CDR1 is SGDLS and CDR2 is YYNGEE. This CDR3 has 14 amino acids. V lost 3 bases, J lost 3 bases, and 6 bases stayed unmatched. CDR3 bases: TGTGCCAGCAGCGCGCATTCAGGGGGCTACGAGCAGTACTTC. It specifies CASSAHSGGYEQYF.

This clonotype turned up a few times. This chain uses TRBV28 with TRBJ1-1, with unresolved D. The CDR3 loop spans 11 amino acids. CDR1 is MDHEN, CDR2 SYDVKM, per germline. Trimming pared 7 bases from V and 1 base from J, leaving 4 bases between. The CDR3 here is CASKGNTEAFF. The CDR3 DNA is TGTGCCAGCAAGGGGAACACTGAAGCTTTCTTT.

The genes are TRBV20-1 and TRBJ2-3, with a weak D call TRBD1 (7 bases). The ends were cut back, 3 bases at V and 1 base at J, with 17 bases in the middle. The CDR3 contains 16 residues. The germline V gene encodes CDR1 DFQATT and CDR2 SNEGSKA (reference sequence). Here the CDR3 DNA reads TGCAGTGCTAGGGGGCCCAGGGGGGAAGGCACAGATACGCAGTATTTT. Its translation is CSARGPRGEGTDTQYF.

This chain links TRBV6-5 with TRBJ2-7; weak D call: TRBD1 (6 bases). Germline-derived CDR1 and CDR2 are MNHEY and SVGAGI. The CDR3 spans 17 residues. V lost 0 bases and J lost 2, with 17 bases in between. Here the CDR3 DNA reads TGTGCCAGCAGTTACTCATGGATGGAGGACAGAACCTACGAGCAGTACTTC. Translation: CASSYSWMEDRTYEQYF.

The chain uses TRBV9 and TRBJ2-3; no clear D. V was shortened by 3 bases and J by 1 base, with 6 bases between the two germline ends. The CDR3 is 13 residues long. The germline V gene has CDR1 SGDLS and CDR2 YYNGEE. CDR3 loop: CASSARRTDTQYF. Here the CDR3 DNA reads TGTGCCAGCAGCGCCAGACGCACAGATACGCAGTATTTT.

This chain connects TRBV24-1 to TRBJ2-2, with 11 bases identical to TRBD1. This CDR3 spans 16 amino acids. CDR1 and CDR2 from the germline V gene are KGHDR and SFDVKD. Trimming removed 4 bases from V and 6 bases from J; junction bases left unmatched: 6. The CDR3 spells CATSEAGTGGSGELFF. CDR3 coding DNA: TGTGCCACCAGTGAGGCCGGGACAGGGGGTTCCGGGGAGCTGTTTTTT.

The chain employs TRBV20-1 and TRBJ2-5; D may be TRBD1 (6 bases). The length of the CDR3 is 14 residues. CDR1 is DFQATT and CDR2 is SNEGSKA in the germline V gene (reference sequence). V was pared by 7 bases and J by 2 bases, with 17 bases between. The chain's CDR3 is CSVQSWDIQETQYF. Here the CDR3 DNA reads TGCAGTGTCCAGTCCTGGGACATACAAGAGACCCAGTACTTC.

The V call is TRBV29-1, the J call TRBJ2-3; a weak D match, TRBD2 (5 bases). V lost 5 bases and J lost 0, with 15 bases in between. This CDR3 has 15 amino acids. Germline V gives CDR1 SQVTM, CDR2 ANQGSEA. Written as DNA, the CDR3 is TGCAGCGTTTATAGGTCGCTAGCTAGCACAGATACGCAGTATTTT. This gives the protein CSVYRSLASTDTQYF.

The CDR3 DNA sequence: TGCAGTGCTAGAGATCGCGGAAAAACCTACGAGCAGTACTTC. This sequence encodes CSARDRGKTYEQYF. The chain joins TRBV20-1 to TRBJ2-7; D gene unclear. CDR1 and CDR2 (germline): DFQATT, SNEGSKA (reference sequence). The V gene lost 0 bases and the J gene lost 2 bases, with 11 bases spanning the gap. CDR3 size: 14 residues.

The count of this clonotype is one. The chain links TRBV10-3 to TRBJ2-3; D unresolved. Trimming stripped 8 bases from V and 3 bases from J, with 12 bases between. The length of the CDR3 is 13 residues. CDR1 and CDR2 from the germline V gene are ENHRY and SYGVKD. The CDR3 reads CAISNLRTDTQYF. The CDR3 DNA is TGTGCCATCTCAAATTTACGTACAGATACGCAGTATTTT.

V gene TRBV12-3 or TRBV12-4 combines with J gene TRBJ2-3, with D perhaps matching TRBD1 or TRBD2 (5 bases each). Trimming removed 3 bases from V and 2 bases from J, with 15 bases in between. The CDR3 covers 16 residues. CDR3 DNA sequence: TGTGCCAGCAGTTTCGAAACGGGACGTACCACAGATACGCAGTATTTT. It encodes CASSFETGRTTDTQYF.

V gene TRBV7-2 combines with J gene TRBJ2-4; TRBD1 matches at 11 bases. CDR1 and CDR2 (germline): SGHTA, FQGNSA. CDR3 size: 16 residues. J was trimmed by 3 bases and V by 5 bases; bases with no gene match: 6. This CDR3 reads CASSALGQGVKNIQYF. CDR3 sequence (DNA): TGTGCCAGCAGCGCACTGGGACAGGGGGTCAAAAACATTCAGTACTTC.

On this clonotype itself: At one end, the junction sequence differs from germline, possibly due to a read error. The V gene is TRBV7-7, the J gene TRBJ1-5; D may be TRBD1 (5 bases). The CDR3 has 14 amino acids. CDR1 SSHAT and CDR2 FNYEAQ come from the germline V gene (reference sequence). The CDR3: CASSLRALHQPQHF. Written as DNA, the CDR3 is TGTGCTAGCAGCCTCAGGGCCTTACATCAGCCCCAGCATTTT.

The chain combines TRBV27 with TRBJ2-7; no clear D gene. The germline gives CDR1 MNHEY, CDR2 SMNVEV (reference sequence). V gave up 4 bases and J gave up 4 bases, with 5 bases separating them. The CDR3 runs to 11 residues. CDR3 sequence (DNA): TGTGCCAGCAGTTACCGATACGAGCAGTACTTC. Its translation: CASSYRYEQYF.

The rearrangement uses TRBV12-3 or TRBV12-4 and TRBJ1-1; maybe TRBD1 (6 bases). V shed 5 bases and J shed 1 base, with 14 bases lying between them. This CDR3 comprises 15 residues. The CDR3 nucleotides read TGTGCCAGCAGTAGACGCGGGACAAAGAACACTGAAGCTTTCTTT. The encoded protein is CASSRRGTKNTEAFF.

V usage is TRBV18 and J usage is TRBJ2-5; D unclear. The V and J ends lost 1 base and 4 bases respectively, with 4 bases between them. This CDR3 is 12 amino acids long. CDR1 is KGHSH, CDR2 LQKENI, per germline. CDR3 sequence: CASSPQGETQYF. The CDR3 DNA sequence: TGTGCCAGCTCACCACAGGGAGAGACCCAGTACTTC. Together with reference TRBV18 and TRBJ2-5, the CDR3 gives the full variable domain: NAGVMQNPRHLVRRRGQEARLRCSPMKGHSHVYWYRQLPEEGLKFMVYLQKENIIDESGMPKERFSAEFPKEGPSILRIQQVVRGDSAAYFCASSPQGETQYFGPGTRLLVL.

The chain employs TRBV7-9 and TRBJ2-1, with a tentative D call TRBD1 (6 bases). Trimming shortened V by 2 bases and J by 4 bases, and 12 bases separated the two germline ends. This CDR3 region has 15 residues. CDR1 and CDR2 (germline): SEHNR, FQNEAQ (reference sequence). Here the CDR3 reads CASSLYRTDYNEQFF. The CDR3 DNA sequence: TGTGCCAGCAGCTTATACCGGACAGATTACAATGAGCAGTTCTTC.

The chain uses TRBV12-5 and TRBJ2-7; unclear D gene. Trimming took 2 bases from V and 6 from J, leaving 5 bases between them. The germline CDR1 and CDR2 sequences are LGHNT and FRNRAP. CDR3 length: 11 residues. CDR3 DNA sequence: TGTGCTAGTGGTTTGTTTACCGAGCAGTACTTC. Its protein is CASGLFTEQYF. The full variable domain, completed using reference TRBV12-5 and TRBJ2-7, is DARVTQTPRHKVTEMGQEVTMRCQPILGHNTVFWYRQTMMQGLELLAYFRNRAPLDDSGMPKDRFSAEMPDATLATLKIQPSEPRDSAVYFCASGLFTEQYFGPGTRLTVT.

The gene calls are TRBV29-1 and TRBJ2-1; 13 positions agree with TRBD2. The length of the CDR3 is 14 residues. Unmatched junction bases numbered 4, after V lost 4 bases and J lost 7 bases. The germline V gene encodes CDR1 SQVTM and CDR2 ANQGSEA. The CDR3 loop reads CSVGTSGGGNEQFF. The CDR3 region has the DNA TGCAGCGTTGGGACTAGCGGGGGAGGGAATGAGCAGTTCTTC.

J is TRBJ2-5 and V is TRBV2; TRBD1 matches 9 bases. The trim removed 8 bases at V and 4 bases at J, leaving 5 bases unmatched. Germline CDR1 and CDR2: SNHLY and FYNNEI. This CDR3 is built from 13 residues. CDR3 loop: CASAGQGGETQYF. The CDR3 DNA is TGTGCCAGCGCGGGACAGGGAGGAGAGACCCAGTACTTC. The entire variable domain, with the rest obtained from reference TRBV2 and TRBJ2-5, is as follows: EPEVTQTPSHQVTQMGQEVILRCVPISNHLYFYWYRQILGQKVEFLVSFYNNEISEKSEIFDDQFSVERPDGSNFTLKIRSTKLEDSAMYFCASAGQGGETQYFGPGTRLLVL.

The chain carries TRBV18 and TRBJ1-2, with a tentative D call TRBD1 (6 bases). V was trimmed by 2 bases and J by 2 bases, leaving 21 bases between them. CDR3 length: 18 amino acids. From germline, CDR1 is KGHSH and CDR2 LQKENI. CDR3 sequence: CASSPEGFFTGQNYGYTF. CDR3 sequence (DNA): TGTGCCAGCTCACCAGAAGGGTTCTTCACCGGACAGAACTATGGCTACACCTTC.

The V and J genes are TRBV29-1 and TRBJ2-7, with D hard to call. V gave up 6 bases and J gave up 2 bases, with 14 bases separating them. Germline loops: CDR1 SQVTM, CDR2 ANQGSEA. The CDR3 is 13 residues long. CDR3 bases: TGCAGCGTGGCAAAAGGGTGGACCTACGAGCAGTACTTC. As protein: CSVAKGWTYEQYF.

The chain has TRBV30 and TRBJ2-3; the D gene could be TRBD1 or TRBD2 (5 bases each). The CDR3 runs 18 residues. Germline CDR1 is GTSNPN and CDR2 is SVGIG (reference sequence). The V gene lost 4 bases and the J gene lost 2 bases, with 25 bases spanning the gap. The CDR3: CAWTLGRVLGTTTDTQYF. DNA for the CDR3: TGTGCCTGGACTCTGGGAAGGGTATTGGGGACCACCACAGATACGCAGTATTTT.

In its sample, this clonotype was seen once. The gene calls are TRBV29-1 and TRBJ2-3; D uncertain. CDR3 size: 12 residues. V lost 7 bases, J lost 0 bases, and 8 bases lay in between. The germline V gene has CDR1 SQVTM and CDR2 ANQGSEA. CDR3 in amino acids: CSEGHSTDTQYF. The CDR3 DNA reads TGCAGCGAAGGTCATAGCACAGATACGCAGTATTTT.